Below are 32 T cell receptor beta chains sequenced from a single sample in a study of lymphopenia after photon versus proton radiotherapy. Produced via immunoSEQ multiplex PCR; TCRdb's table is partial and in-frame only. This sample carries about 53,000 clones, around 83% of them seen once, and the ten largest clones take approximately 31%. The sequencing here drew on peripheral blood, taken from a patient treated with photon-based radiotherapy. These receptors originate from a man between 45 and 60 years old with gastric cancer.

The chain employs TRBV18 and TRBJ2-7, with TRBD2 identical over 11 bases. CDR1 KGHSH and CDR2 LQKENI come from the germline V gene. J was trimmed by 3 bases and V by 5 bases; bases with no gene match: 6. The CDR3 extends over 15 amino acids. The CDR3 DNA is TGTGCCAGCTCAGTTACTAGCGGGAGATTCTACGAGCAGTACTTC. Its translation is CASSVTSGRFYEQYF. Filled out from reference TRBV18 and TRBJ2-7, the complete variable domain reads NAGVMQNPRHLVRRRGQEARLRCSPMKGHSHVYWYRQLPEEGLKFMVYLQKENIIDESGMPKERFSAEFPKEGPSILRIQQVVRGDSAAYFCASSVTSGRFYEQYFGPGTRLTVT.

With respect to this clone: A junction boundary mismatches the germline segment, possibly from a read error. The chain joins TRBV2 to TRBJ2-1; D is unresolved. Germline assignment: CDR1 SNHLY and CDR2 FYNNEI. The CDR3 is 14 amino acids. CDR3 DNA: TGTGCCAGCAGGGAAGTGGGCTATACAAATGAGCAGTTCTTC. Its protein is CASREVGYTNEQFF.

This clone was observed a handful of times. The rearrangement joins TRBV29-1 to TRBJ1-4; weak D call: TRBD1 (5 bases). Between the trimmed V and J ends, which lost 0 bases and 16 bases, there was a span of 12 bases. CDR3 size: 11 residues. The germline V gene has CDR1 SQVTM and CDR2 ANQGSEA. This CDR3 is CSVEDGQGSFF. The CDR3 DNA reads as TGCAGCGTTGAAGACGGGCAGGGTTCGTTTTTT.

This chain uses TRBV7-9 with TRBJ1-2, with 7 bases aligning to TRBD1. Germline loops: CDR1 SEHNR, CDR2 FQNEAQ (reference sequence). The CDR3 runs to 13 residues. The V gene end was trimmed by 4 bases and the J gene end by 5 bases; junction bases not matched to a gene: 4. CDR3 in DNA: TGTGCCAGCAGCTCGACAGGGCGGTATGGCTACACCTTC. Protein sequence: CASSSTGRYGYTF.

For the CDR3, the DNA is TGTGCCAGCAGTGAAGGCGGAGGTGTGGGGACACCCCAGCATTTT. Its translation is CASSEGGGVGTPQHF. The V gene is TRBV6-1, the J gene TRBJ1-5; perhaps TRBD1 as D (6 bases). Germline-derived CDR1 and CDR2 are MNHNS and SASEGT. The V end lost 1 base, the J end lost 10 bases, and 17 bases lay between the germline ends. This CDR3 contains 15 residues.

The chain joins TRBV4-1 to TRBJ2-1, with TRBD2 matching over 12 bases. Germline V gene lookup returns CDR1 MGHRA and CDR2 YSYEKL. V trimming: 1 base; J trimming: 3 bases; junction bases outside the gene matches: 7. The CDR3 extends over 18 amino acids. The CDR3 region has the DNA TGCGCCAGCAGCCAAGCGTCTAGCGGGAGGGTGGGCTACAATGAGCAGTTCTTC. As protein: CASSQASSGRVGYNEQFF.

This clone was picked up a small number of times. The chain is built from TRBV7-2 and TRBJ2-7; TRBD2 agrees at 8 bases. V lost 2 bases to trimming and J lost 2 bases; unmatched junction nucleotides: 11. This CDR3 comprises 17 residues. Germline V gene sequence: CDR1 SGHTA, CDR2 FQGNSA. The CDR3 DNA sequence: TGTGCCAGCAGCTTAATCGGGGGGGGACTAACCCCCTACGAGCAGTACTTC. Protein sequence: CASSLIGGGLTPYEQYF.

V and J are TRBV5-1 and TRBJ1-3; D gene uncertain. The CDR3 has 15 residues. The ends were cut back, 3 bases at V and 0 bases at J, with 10 bases in the middle. Germline V gene data show CDR1 as SGHRS and CDR2 as YFSETQ. The CDR3 DNA is TGCGCCAGCAGCTCGGAGACCCTCTCTGGAAACACCATATATTTT. Translating gives CASSSETLSGNTIYF.

V is TRBV10-1 and J is TRBJ2-2, with TRBD2 matching 10 bases. V dropped 0 bases and J dropped 5; count of bases not matched to a gene: 0. The CDR3 has 15 residues. The germline CDR1 and CDR2 sequences are WNHNN and SYGVQD (reference sequence). The DNA of the CDR3 is TGCGCCAGCAGTGAGTCGGGACTAGCGACCGGGGAGCTGTTTTTT. It yields the protein CASSESGLATGELFF.

This chain joins TRBV25-1 and TRBJ2-5; 10 nucleotides match TRBD1. The CDR3 spans 14 residues. Trimming removed 7 bases from V and 3 bases from J; junction bases left unmatched: 5. From germline, CDR1 is MGHDK and CDR2 SYGVNS. The CDR3 spells CASTTGTGEETQYF. CDR3 bases: TGTGCCAGCACTACGGGGACAGGGGAAGAGACCCAGTACTTC.

In its sample, this clone was seen once. This chain links TRBV28 with TRBJ1-1, with a possible D match to TRBD1 (6 bases). Germline loops: CDR1 MDHEN, CDR2 SYDVKM. Trimming shortened V by 8 bases and J by 5 bases, and 21 bases separated the two germline ends. The CDR3 covers 15 residues. CDR3 nucleotide sequence: TGTGCCAGCCTAAGACGGGGGGGGCGAGGAACTGAAGCTTTCTTT. It encodes CASLRRGGRGTEAFF.

V gene TRBV7-8 combines with J gene TRBJ2-1; 12 nucleotides align to TRBD2. With 5 bases clipped from V and 4 bases from J, the junction kept 9 bases outside the gene matches. Germline values: CDR1 SGHVS, CDR2 FQNEAQ. There are 17 residues in the CDR3. For the CDR3, the DNA is TGTGCCAGCAGCCCAGGACTAGCGGGACCCCCTTACAATGAGCAGTTCTTC. Protein: CASSPGLAGPPYNEQFF.

The V call is TRBV19, the J call TRBJ1-5; 7 bases fit TRBD1. CDR1 and CDR2 (germline): LNHDA, SQIVND (reference sequence). V was clipped by 1 base and J by 7 bases; unmatched bases: 10. The CDR3 is 16 amino acids. CDR3 region: CASSIALGQLPQPQHF. The CDR3 nucleotides are TGTGCCAGTAGTATAGCCTTGGGACAGCTGCCCCAGCCCCAGCATTTT.

The chain links TRBV4-1 to TRBJ2-5; TRBD2 aligns across 9 bases. Germline V gene data show CDR1 as MGHRA and CDR2 as YSYEKL. The ends lost 3 bases at V and 13 bases at J; junction bases unmatched: 12. This CDR3 has 14 residues. CDR3 protein: CASSQGVLAGVRYF. The CDR3 DNA is TGCGCCAGCAGCCAGGGGGTCTTAGCGGGAGTTAGGTACTTC.

There are a few counts of this clone. CDR3 in amino acids: CASGLPGEPETQYF. CDR3 in DNA: TGTGCTAGTGGTTTGCCCGGGGAACCAGAGACCCAGTACTTC. The V and J genes are TRBV12-5 and TRBJ2-5; D perhaps matches TRBD2 (5 bases). V was shortened by 2 bases and J by 4 bases, with 11 bases between the two germline ends. There are 14 residues in the CDR3. The germline gives CDR1 LGHNT, CDR2 FRNRAP.

DNA for the CDR3: TGTGCCAGCTCACCACCCGGATTCTCTGGAAACACCATATATTTT. Translating gives CASSPPGFSGNTIYF. The V gene is TRBV18, the J gene TRBJ1-3; D unresolved. V was cut by 0 bases and J by 0 bases, with 6 bases left in between. This CDR3 comprises 15 residues. Germline-derived CDR1 and CDR2 are KGHSH and LQKENI.

V gene TRBV6-5 combines with J gene TRBJ1-2, with 7 nucleotides matching TRBD1. Per the germline V gene, CDR1 is MNHEY and CDR2 is SVGAGI. The CDR3 contains 13 residues. V lost 2 bases, J lost 7 bases, and 4 bases stayed unmatched. For the CDR3, the DNA is TGTGCCAGCAGTTACAGGGGGCGGGGTGGCTACACCTTC. This sequence encodes CASSYRGRGGYTF.

CDR3 region: CASSHPDRNSGNTIYF. CDR3 in DNA: TGTGCCAGTAGCCACCCGGACAGAAACTCTGGAAACACCATATATTTT. V is TRBV19 and J is TRBJ1-3; possibly TRBD1 for D (6 bases). Germline values: CDR1 LNHDA, CDR2 SQIVND (reference sequence). The CDR3 covers 16 residues. Trimming left V 6 bases short and J 0 bases short, with 15 bases between.

The chain uses TRBV9 and TRBJ2-1; TRBD2 agrees at 9 bases. This CDR3 region has 16 residues. The junction had 10 bases not matched to a gene; V was cut back by 5 bases and J by 4 bases. Germline V gene data show CDR1 as SGDLS and CDR2 as YYNGEE. CDR3 loop: CASSDPLAGIYNEQFF. Written as DNA, the CDR3 is TGTGCCAGCAGTGACCCTCTAGCGGGAATTTACAATGAGCAGTTCTTC.

The chain joins TRBV6-5 to TRBJ1-1; no clear D gene. Germline CDR1 and CDR2: MNHEY and SVGAGI. This CDR3 is 12 amino acids long. Trimming removed 4 bases from V and 8 bases from J, with 11 bases in between. CDR3 protein: CASSSRTTEAFF. CDR3 DNA: TGTGCCAGCAGTTCCCGGACTACCGAAGCTTTCTTT.

This clone was picked up one time. The CDR3 is CASSKSGTNEQFF. In DNA form, the CDR3 reads TGCGCCAGCAGTAAATCCGGGACCAATGAGCAGTTCTTC. The chain employs TRBV10-2 and TRBJ2-1; D tentatively reads TRBD1 or TRBD2 (5 bases each). Trimming pared 5 bases from V and 6 bases from J, leaving 11 bases between. The CDR3 totals 13 residues. Germline V gives CDR1 WSHSY, CDR2 SAAADI.

The genes are TRBV7-9 and TRBJ1-2; the D is unclear. The V end was cut by 5 bases, the J end by 5 bases, with 18 bases between. CDR1 and CDR2 from the germline V gene are SEHNR and FQNEAQ (reference sequence). The CDR3 runs 15 residues. CDR3 sequence (DNA): TGTGCCAGCAGCCCAAACTCGAAATTTAGTTATGGCTACACCTTC. This gives the protein CASSPNSKFSYGYTF.

This chain links TRBV7-2 with TRBJ2-2; 8 bases align to TRBD1. V gave up 6 bases and J gave up 1 base; unmatched junction bases: 4. The CDR3 spans 15 residues. Germline CDR1 SGHTA, CDR2 FQGNSA. CDR3 coding DNA: TGTGCCAGCAGTCAGACAGGGGAGAACACCGGGGAGCTGTTTTTT. Its translation is CASSQTGENTGELFF.

The rearrangement joins TRBV5-8 to TRBJ2-2; D remains unclear. Trimming removed 0 bases from V and 0 bases from J, with 9 bases in between. The CDR3 spans 16 residues. Germline V gene lookup returns CDR1 SGHTS and CDR2 YDEGEE. The CDR3 spells CASSLGLGANTGELFF. CDR3 nucleotides: TGTGCCAGCAGCTTGGGGTTGGGTGCGAACACCGGGGAGCTGTTTTTT.

This clone was found a few times. The J gene is TRBJ2-7, the V gene TRBV27; the D gene is possibly TRBD2 (6 bases). Trimming left V 4 bases short and J 3 bases short, with 16 bases between. From germline, CDR1 is MNHEY and CDR2 SMNVEV (reference sequence). The CDR3 is 15 amino acids. In DNA form, the CDR3 reads TGTGCCAGCAGTTCCCGGGGTGGGAGGAGCTACGAGCAGTACTTC. Translated, it gives CASSSRGGRSYEQYF.

The rearrangement links TRBV25-1 to TRBJ2-7; 7 positions match TRBD1. The CDR3 spans 14 residues. V trimming: 4 bases; J trimming: 0 bases; junction bases outside the gene matches: 3. CDR1 is MGHDK, CDR2 SYGVNS, per germline. CDR3: CASSVGGDSYEQYF. CDR3 DNA: TGTGCCAGCAGTGTAGGGGGCGACTCCTACGAGCAGTACTTC.

The V and J genes are TRBV2 and TRBJ2-1, with 9 positions matching TRBD2. CDR3 length equals 14 residues. The germline V gene has CDR1 SNHLY and CDR2 FYNNEI. Trimming at V came to 8 bases and at J to 7 bases, leaving 9 bases not matched to a gene. The CDR3 coding sequence is TGTGCCAGCTTGCAGGGACTAGCCGGTAATGAGCAGTTCTTC. It yields the protein CASLQGLAGNEQFF.

The chain uses TRBV27 and TRBJ1-5; D possibly corresponds to TRBD1 (6 bases). Germline CDR1 is MNHEY and CDR2 is SMNVEV (reference sequence). This CDR3 comprises 14 residues. Trimming took off 4 bases at V and 6 bases at J, with 13 bases between the two ends. Here the CDR3 DNA reads TGTGCCAGCAGTTGGCGCAGGGGAATTCAGCCCCAGCATTTT. Translated: CASSWRRGIQPQHF.

The chain has TRBV5-4 and TRBJ1-2; the match to TRBD1 covers 8 bases. The V gene end was trimmed by 6 bases and the J gene end by 3 bases; junction bases not matched to a gene: 10. The CDR3 loop spans 15 amino acids. Germline-derived CDR1 and CDR2 are SGHNT and YYREEE (reference sequence). CDR3 bases: TGTGCCAGCACCAGAGGGGCAGGGGGCGACTATGGCTACACCTTC. Protein sequence: CASTRGAGGDYGYTF.

This chain connects TRBV27 to TRBJ2-1, with D perhaps matching TRBD1 or TRBD2 (5 bases each). This CDR3 is 15 amino acids long. The germline gives CDR1 MNHEY, CDR2 SMNVEV (reference sequence). V was cut by 7 bases and J by 7 bases, with 20 bases left in between. The DNA of the CDR3 is TGTGCCAGCACCTCTTGGGGGTTGGTACGTAATGAGCAGTTCTTC. Residues: CASTSWGLVRNEQFF.

The V and J genes are TRBV5-4 and TRBJ2-3; D ambiguous. The V gene lost 0 bases and the J gene lost 0 bases, with 8 bases spanning the gap. Germline CDR1 and CDR2: SGHNT and YYREEE (reference sequence). There are 15 residues in the CDR3. DNA of the CDR3: TGTGCCAGCAGCTTGGGTGGTGCTAGCACAGATACGCAGTATTTT. Amino acid sequence: CASSLGGASTDTQYF.

The chain is built from TRBV25-1 and TRBJ2-7, with a possible D match to TRBD2 (5 bases). Trimming stripped 1 base from V and 6 bases from J, with 10 bases between. The germline V gene encodes CDR1 MGHDK and CDR2 SYGVNS. There are 13 residues in the CDR3. CDR3 in DNA: TGTGCCAGCAGTGAATTAAGCGGTGGCGAGCAGTACTTC. Protein product: CASSELSGGEQYF.